This TCR beta chain was captured by sequencing in a study of early T cells in non-severe SARS-CoV-2 infection. Study-wide context: From unsorted whole blood, bulk RNA was sequenced, and the chains remained unpaired.

As concerns this clonotype: Its target is unknown.

Findings and limits, study-wide: CD4 and private specificities were missed by VDJdb matching, which favored anti-spike CD8 responses.

Attached unique molecular identifiers marked individual cDNA molecules. TCRdb re-called the 5' RACE reads through MiXCR, storing one row per CDR3 protein. The sample comprises about 71,000 distinct CDR3 sequences, around 11% of which are singletons, and around 2.8% rests with the top ten. V was pared by 2 bases and J by 3 bases, with 3 bases of the junction left unmatched. This CDR3 region has 14 residues. The V gene's germline CDR1 is SNHLY and CDR2 FYNNEI. The receptor's source is an adult who was a healthcare worker with PCR-confirmed SARS-CoV-2 infection or an uninfected control (not recorded which). The chain carries TRBV2 and TRBJ2-7; TRBD1 matches 8 bases. Sample: whole blood, taken at baseline. Here the CDR3 DNA reads TGTGCCAGCAGTGAACAGGGGGCGTACTACGAGCAGTACTTC. Its protein is CASSEQGAYYEQYF.